The 8 T cell receptor beta chains given below trace back to one sample, sequenced in a study of response to subunit inactivated influenza vaccine. TCRdb recomputed calls from the RT-PCR reads with MiXCR, one row per CDR3 protein. The data hold some 550,000 distinct CDR3 sequences, with under 25% observed a single time. These records were also assigned to another study, of T cells expressing NK-cell markers. That report notes: TCR beta cDNA was made by 5'RACE template switching with UMIs.

The sequences come from CD4+ T cells sorted from PBMCs, collected 11 to 12 days after vaccination. Source of these receptors: a man in his fifties or sixties who received an inactivated influenza vaccine.

The chain combines TRBV6-1 with TRBJ1-6; possible D gene TRBD1, 5 bases. Germline V gene lookup returns CDR1 MNHNS and CDR2 SASEGT. Trimming removed 2 bases at V and 8 bases at J, with 7 bases between. The CDR3 length is 13 residues. The CDR3 DNA reads as TGTGCCAGCAGTGAACGGGGCCATTCACCCCTCCACTTT. It yields the protein CASSERGHSPLHF.

This clonotype was counted between two and nine times. This chain uses TRBV7-2 with TRBJ2-7; 9 bases are shared with TRBD1. V shed 4 bases and J 2 bases; nucleotides not matched to a gene: 6. Germline loops: CDR1 SGHTA, CDR2 FQGNSA. CDR3 length: 15 amino acids. CDR3 region: CASSSTGGSPYEQYF. The CDR3 DNA sequence: TGTGCCAGCAGCTCTACAGGGGGCTCCCCCTACGAGCAGTACTTC.

The chain recombines TRBV7-9 with TRBJ2-7; 8 bases agree with TRBD2. Germline CDR1 is SEHNR and CDR2 is FQNEAQ (reference sequence). Germline trimming cut 4 bases from V and 2 bases from J; bases unmatched to any gene: 4. The CDR3 totals 14 residues. The CDR3 is CASSSAGAAYEQYF. The CDR3 DNA is TGTGCCAGCAGCTCAGCGGGAGCAGCCTACGAGCAGTACTTC.

This clonotype has only a few counts. J is TRBJ2-6 and V is TRBV11-2; D remains unclear. The germline V and J ends were trimmed by 1 base and 0 bases, with 13 bases remaining between them. Germline V lookup: CDR1 SGHAT, CDR2 FQNNGV. The CDR3 is made up of 18 amino acids. CDR3 DNA sequence: TGTGCCAGCAGCTTAGTCCCACTCGGGCTCTCTGGGGCCAACGTCCTGACTTTC. It is translated as CASSLVPLGLSGANVLTF. The full variable domain, its missing parts supplied by reference TRBV11-2 and TRBJ2-6, is EAGVAQSPRYKIIEKRQSVAFWCNPISGHATLYWYQQILGQGPKLLIQFQNNGVVDDSQLPKDRFSAERLKGVDSTLKIQPAKLEDSAVYLCASSLVPLGLSGANVLTFGAGSRLTVL.

This clonotype was counted only a few times. The chain has TRBV12-3 or TRBV12-4 and TRBJ2-7; unclear D gene. V was shortened by 0 bases and J by 3 bases, with 9 bases between the two germline ends. The CDR3 totals 14 residues. In DNA form, the CDR3 reads TGTGCCAGCAGTTTAGCTCTGGGTCTCTACGAGCAGTACTTC. Encoded protein: CASSLALGLYEQYF.

The chain's CDR3 is CASSQVADYEQYF. As DNA, the CDR3 is TGTGCCAGCAGCCAAGTTGCGGACTACGAGCAGTACTTC. This chain uses TRBV3-1 with TRBJ2-7; D gene unclear. This CDR3 has 13 amino acids. CDR1 and CDR2 from the germline V gene are LGHDT and YNNKEL (reference sequence). V lost 1 base and J 3 bases, leaving 7 bases between the germline ends.

The rearrangement links TRBV28 to TRBJ2-1, with 12 bases that match TRBD2. This CDR3 has 16 residues. Germline-derived CDR1 and CDR2 are MDHEN and SYDVKM. Trimming at V came to 4 bases and at J to 9 bases, leaving 10 bases not matched to a gene. For the CDR3, the DNA is TGTGCCAGCAGTTCCGTTGGACTAGCGGGAATGGTTGAGCAGTTCTTC. Translation: CASSSVGLAGMVEQFF.

The gene calls are TRBV29-1 and TRBJ2-2, with 9 bases fitting TRBD2. V shed 5 bases and J 2 bases; nucleotides not matched to a gene: 6. The CDR3 has 15 amino acids. CDR1 is SQVTM, CDR2 ANQGSEA, per germline. The CDR3 protein is CSVTGTSSNTGELFF. The DNA of the CDR3 is TGCAGCGTTACCGGGACTAGCTCAAACACCGGGGAGCTGTTTTTT.